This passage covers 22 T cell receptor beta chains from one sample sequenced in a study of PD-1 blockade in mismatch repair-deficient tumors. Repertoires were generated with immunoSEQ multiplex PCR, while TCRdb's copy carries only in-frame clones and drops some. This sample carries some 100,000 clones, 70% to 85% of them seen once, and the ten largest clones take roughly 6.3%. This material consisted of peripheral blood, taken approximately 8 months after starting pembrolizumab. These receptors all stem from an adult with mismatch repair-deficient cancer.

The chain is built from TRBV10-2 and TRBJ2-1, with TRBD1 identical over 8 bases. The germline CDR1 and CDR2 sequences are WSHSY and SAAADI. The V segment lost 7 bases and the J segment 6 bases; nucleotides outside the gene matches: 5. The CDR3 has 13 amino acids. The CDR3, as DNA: TGCGCCAGCACCCAGGGGGCTCCCAATGAGCAGTTCTTC. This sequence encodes CASTQGAPNEQFF.

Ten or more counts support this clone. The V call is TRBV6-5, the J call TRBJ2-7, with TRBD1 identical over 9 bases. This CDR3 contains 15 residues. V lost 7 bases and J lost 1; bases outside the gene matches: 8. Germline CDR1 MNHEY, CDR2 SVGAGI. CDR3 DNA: TGTGCCAGCAATAAAGACAGGGGGAGTTCCTACGAGCAGTACTTC. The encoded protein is CASNKDRGSSYEQYF.

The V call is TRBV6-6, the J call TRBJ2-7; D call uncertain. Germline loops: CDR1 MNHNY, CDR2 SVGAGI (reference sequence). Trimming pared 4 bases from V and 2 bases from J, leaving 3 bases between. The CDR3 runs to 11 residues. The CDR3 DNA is TGTGCCAGCAGTTTTACCTACGAGCAGTACTTC. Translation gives CASSFTYEQYF.

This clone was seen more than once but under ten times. This CDR3 is CASSPLAGGTSSTDTQYF. The CDR3 DNA sequence: TGTGCCAGCAGCCCCCTCGCGGGAGGGACTTCTAGCACAGATACGCAGTATTTT. The chain joins TRBV5-4 to TRBJ2-3, with 9 positions matching TRBD2. Losses at the gene ends were 4 bases for V and 0 bases for J; bases not matched to a gene: 12. The CDR3 consists of 18 residues. Germline CDR1 reads SGHNT; CDR2 reads YYREEE (reference sequence). The whole variable domain, remainder taken from reference TRBV5-4 and TRBJ2-3, is ETGVTQSPTHLIKTRGQQVTLRCSSQSGHNTVSWYQQALGQGPQFIFQYYREEENGRGNFPPRFSGLQFPNYSSELNVNALELDDSALYLCASSPLAGGTSSTDTQYFGPGTRLTVL.

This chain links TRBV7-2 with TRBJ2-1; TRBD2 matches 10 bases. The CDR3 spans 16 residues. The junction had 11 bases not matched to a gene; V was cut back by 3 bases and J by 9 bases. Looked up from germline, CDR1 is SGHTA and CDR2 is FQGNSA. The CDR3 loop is CASSFHPLAGPGEQFF. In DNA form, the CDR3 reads TGTGCCAGCAGCTTCCACCCACTAGCGGGACCGGGTGAGCAGTTCTTC. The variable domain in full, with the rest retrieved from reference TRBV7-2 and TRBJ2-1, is GAGVSQSPSNKVTEKGKDVELRCDPISGHTALYWYRQSLGQGLEFLIYFQGNSAPDKSGLPSDRFSAERTGGSVSTLTIQRTQQEDSAVYLCASSFHPLAGPGEQFFGPGTRLTVL.

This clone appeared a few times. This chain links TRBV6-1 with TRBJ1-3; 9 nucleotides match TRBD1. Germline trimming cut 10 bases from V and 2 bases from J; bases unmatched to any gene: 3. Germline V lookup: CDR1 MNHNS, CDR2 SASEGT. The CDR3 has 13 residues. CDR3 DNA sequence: TGTGCCACGGGGACAGGGCCTGGAAACACCATATATTTT. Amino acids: CATGTGPGNTIYF.

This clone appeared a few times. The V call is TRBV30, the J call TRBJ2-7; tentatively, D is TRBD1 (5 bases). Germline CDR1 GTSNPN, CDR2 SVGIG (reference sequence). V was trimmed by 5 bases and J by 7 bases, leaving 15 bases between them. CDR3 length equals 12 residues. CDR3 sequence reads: CAWAGFLREQYF. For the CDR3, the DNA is TGTGCCTGGGCAGGGTTCCTGCGGGAGCAGTACTTC.

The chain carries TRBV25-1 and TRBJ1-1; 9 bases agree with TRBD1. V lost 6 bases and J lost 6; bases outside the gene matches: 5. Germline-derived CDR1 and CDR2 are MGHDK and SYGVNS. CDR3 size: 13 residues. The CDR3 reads CASSLTGGAEAFF. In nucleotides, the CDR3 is TGTGCCAGCAGCCTGACAGGGGGGGCTGAAGCTTTCTTT.

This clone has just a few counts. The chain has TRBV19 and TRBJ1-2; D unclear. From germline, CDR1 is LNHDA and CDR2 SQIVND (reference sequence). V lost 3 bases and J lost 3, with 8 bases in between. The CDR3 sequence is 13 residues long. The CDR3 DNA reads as TGTGCCAGTAGTATTCCCGGAGACTATGGCTACACCTTC. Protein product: CASSIPGDYGYTF.

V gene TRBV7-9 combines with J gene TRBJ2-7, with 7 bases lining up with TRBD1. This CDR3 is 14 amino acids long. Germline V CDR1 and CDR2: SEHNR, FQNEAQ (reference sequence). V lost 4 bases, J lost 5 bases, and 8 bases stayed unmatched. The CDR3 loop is CASSSRTGPDEQYF. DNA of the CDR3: TGTGCCAGCAGCTCCCGGACAGGTCCCGACGAGCAGTACTTC.

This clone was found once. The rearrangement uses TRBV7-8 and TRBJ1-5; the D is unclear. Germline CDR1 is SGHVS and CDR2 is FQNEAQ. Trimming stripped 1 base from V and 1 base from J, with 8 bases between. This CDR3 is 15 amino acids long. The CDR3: CASSLDGKSNQPQHF. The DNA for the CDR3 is TGTGCCAGCAGCTTAGATGGGAAGAGCAATCAGCCCCAGCATTTT. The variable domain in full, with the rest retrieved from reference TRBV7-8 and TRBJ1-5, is GAGVSQSPRYKVAKRGQDVALRCDPISGHVSLFWYQQALGQGPEFLTYFQNEAQLDKSGLPSDRFFAERPEGSVSTLKIQRTQQEDSAVYLCASSLDGKSNQPQHFGDGTRLSIL.

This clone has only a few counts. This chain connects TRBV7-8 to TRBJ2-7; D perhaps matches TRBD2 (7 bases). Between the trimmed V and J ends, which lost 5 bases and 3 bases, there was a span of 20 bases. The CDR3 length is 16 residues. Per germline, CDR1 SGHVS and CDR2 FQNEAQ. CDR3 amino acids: CASSTSRGGTLYEQYF. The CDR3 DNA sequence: TGTGCCAGCAGCACTTCTCGGGGAGGGACACTCTACGAGCAGTACTTC.

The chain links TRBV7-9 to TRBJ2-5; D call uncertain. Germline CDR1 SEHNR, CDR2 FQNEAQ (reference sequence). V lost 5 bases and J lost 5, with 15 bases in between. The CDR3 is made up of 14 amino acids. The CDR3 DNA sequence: TGTGCCAGCAGCCGACAAGGATACGGGGAGACCCAGTACTTC. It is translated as CASSRQGYGETQYF.

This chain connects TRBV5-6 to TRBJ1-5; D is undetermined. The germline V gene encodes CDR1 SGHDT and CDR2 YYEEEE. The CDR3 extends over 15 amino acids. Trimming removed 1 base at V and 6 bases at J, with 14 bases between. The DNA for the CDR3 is TGTGCCAGCAGCTTGAGCTGGACGGAACGTCAGCCCCAGCATTTT. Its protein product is CASSLSWTERQPQHF.

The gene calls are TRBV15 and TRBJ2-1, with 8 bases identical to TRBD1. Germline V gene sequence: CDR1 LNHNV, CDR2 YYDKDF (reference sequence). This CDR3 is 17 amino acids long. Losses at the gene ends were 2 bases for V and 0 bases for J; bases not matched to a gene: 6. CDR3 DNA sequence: TGTGCCACCAGCAGACTGGACAGGGCGAACTCCTACAATGAGCAGTTCTTC. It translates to CATSRLDRANSYNEQFF.

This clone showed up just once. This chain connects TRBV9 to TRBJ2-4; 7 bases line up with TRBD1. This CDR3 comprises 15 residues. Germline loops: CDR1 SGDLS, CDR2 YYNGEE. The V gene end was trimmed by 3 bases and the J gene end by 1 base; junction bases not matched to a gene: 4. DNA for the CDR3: TGTGCCAGCAGCGCGGTGACAGGGGCCAAAAACATTCAGTACTTC. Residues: CASSAVTGAKNIQYF.

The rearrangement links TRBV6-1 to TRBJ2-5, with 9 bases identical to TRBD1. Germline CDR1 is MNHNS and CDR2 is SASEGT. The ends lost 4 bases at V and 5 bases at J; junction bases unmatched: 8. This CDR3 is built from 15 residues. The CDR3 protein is CASSGRDRDWETQYF. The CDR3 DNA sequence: TGTGCCAGCAGTGGCCGGGACAGGGATTGGGAGACCCAGTACTTC.

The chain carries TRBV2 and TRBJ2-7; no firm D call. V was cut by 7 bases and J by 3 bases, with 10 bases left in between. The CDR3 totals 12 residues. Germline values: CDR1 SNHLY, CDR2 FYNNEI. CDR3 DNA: TGTGCCAGCAAAGGAGAAAGCTACGAGCAGTACTTC. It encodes CASKGESYEQYF.

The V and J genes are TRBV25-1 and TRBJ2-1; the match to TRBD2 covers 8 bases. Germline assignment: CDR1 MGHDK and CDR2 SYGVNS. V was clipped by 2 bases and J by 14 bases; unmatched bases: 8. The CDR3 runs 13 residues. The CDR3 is CASSEISGTSEFF. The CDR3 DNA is TGTGCCAGCAGTGAAATCTCCGGGACTAGTGAGTTCTTC.

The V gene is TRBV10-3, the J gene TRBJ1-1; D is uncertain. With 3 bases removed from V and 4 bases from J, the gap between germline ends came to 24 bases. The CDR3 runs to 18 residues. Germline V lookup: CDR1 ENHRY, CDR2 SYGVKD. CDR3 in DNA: TGTGCCATCAGTGACCAATGGACTCGGGTCGAAAAGGGCACTGAAGCTTTCTTT. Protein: CAISDQWTRVEKGTEAFF.

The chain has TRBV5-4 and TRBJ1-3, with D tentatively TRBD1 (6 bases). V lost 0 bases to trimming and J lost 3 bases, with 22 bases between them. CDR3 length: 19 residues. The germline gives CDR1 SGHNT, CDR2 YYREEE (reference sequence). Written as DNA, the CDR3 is TGTGCCAGCAGCTTGGCCCCAGTTGGGGGGCGAACCAATGGAAACACCATATATTTT. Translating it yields CASSLAPVGGRTNGNTIYF.

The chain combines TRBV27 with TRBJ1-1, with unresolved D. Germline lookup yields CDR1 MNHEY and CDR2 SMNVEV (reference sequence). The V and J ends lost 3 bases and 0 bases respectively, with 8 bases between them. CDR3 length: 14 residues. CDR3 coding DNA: TGTGCCAGCAGTTTCCGTAACGTGAACACTGAAGCTTTCTTT. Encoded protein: CASSFRNVNTEAFF.